This T cell receptor (beta chain) originates from a study of post-analysis software for immune sequencing data. TCR beta libraries were prepared from cDNA with unique molecular identifiers. About 500,000 cDNA molecules were obtained per 1 to 10 million input T cells. TCRdb reanalysed the PCR reads using MiXCR and keeps one entry per CDR3 protein. The sample records roughly 540,000 distinct CDR3 sequences, about a third being singletons. Study findings and constraints: Under the F measure, samples that were prepared in one batch clustered strongly together. Roughly five TRBV segments appeared more often in patients than in controls, and TRBV5-6, TRBV5-1 and TRBV20-1 were among these. Normalized Chao1 diversity was significantly reduced in patients versus controls.

A remark on this clonotype: As yet, its antigen is unknown.

The V end lost 10 bases, the J end lost 5 bases, and 18 bases lay between the germline ends. The length of the CDR3 is 14 residues. From germline, CDR1 is ENHRY and CDR2 SYGVKD. The chain has TRBV10-3 and TRBJ1-5; no clear D. Material for sequencing was blood. The TCR was taken from a girl younger than 18 with multiple sclerosis. DNA for the CDR3: TGTGCCACAATGGACCTTTCCGCGGATCAGCCCCAGCATTTT. Translation: CATMDLSADQPQHF.